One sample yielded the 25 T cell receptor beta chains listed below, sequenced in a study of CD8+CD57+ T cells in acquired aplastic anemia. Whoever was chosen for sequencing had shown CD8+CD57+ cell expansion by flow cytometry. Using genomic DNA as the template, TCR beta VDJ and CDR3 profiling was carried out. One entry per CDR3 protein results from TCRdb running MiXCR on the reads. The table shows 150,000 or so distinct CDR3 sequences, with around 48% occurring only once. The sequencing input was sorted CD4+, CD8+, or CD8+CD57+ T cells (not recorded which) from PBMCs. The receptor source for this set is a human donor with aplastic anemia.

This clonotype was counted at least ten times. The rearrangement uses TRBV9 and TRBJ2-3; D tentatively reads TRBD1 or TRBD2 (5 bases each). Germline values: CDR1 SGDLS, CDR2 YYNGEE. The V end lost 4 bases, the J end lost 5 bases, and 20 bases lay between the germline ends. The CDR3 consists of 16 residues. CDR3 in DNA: TGTGCCAGCAGCTGGACTGGGGCCGACCCGGGAGATACGCAGTATTTT. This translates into CASSWTGADPGDTQYF.

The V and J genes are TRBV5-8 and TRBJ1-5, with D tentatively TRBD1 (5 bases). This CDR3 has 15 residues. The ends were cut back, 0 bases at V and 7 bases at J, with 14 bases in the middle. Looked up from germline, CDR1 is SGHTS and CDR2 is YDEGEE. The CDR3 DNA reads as TGTGCCAGCAGCTTGGGGTCCAGGGCGGAGCAGCCCCAGCATTTT. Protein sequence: CASSLGSRAEQPQHF.

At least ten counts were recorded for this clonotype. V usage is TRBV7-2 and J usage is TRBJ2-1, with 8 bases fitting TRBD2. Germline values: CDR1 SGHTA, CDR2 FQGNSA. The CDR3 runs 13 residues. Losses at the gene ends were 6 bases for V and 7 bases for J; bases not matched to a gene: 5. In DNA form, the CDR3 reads TGTGCCAGCAGTACTAGCGGAGGTAATGAGCAGTTCTTC. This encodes CASSTSGGNEQFF.

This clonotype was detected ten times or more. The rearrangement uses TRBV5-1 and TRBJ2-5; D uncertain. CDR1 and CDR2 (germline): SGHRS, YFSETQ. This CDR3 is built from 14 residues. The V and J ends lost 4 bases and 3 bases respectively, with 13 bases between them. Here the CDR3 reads CASSPSMAEETQYF. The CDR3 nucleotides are TGCGCCAGCAGCCCGTCCATGGCGGAAGAGACCCAGTACTTC.

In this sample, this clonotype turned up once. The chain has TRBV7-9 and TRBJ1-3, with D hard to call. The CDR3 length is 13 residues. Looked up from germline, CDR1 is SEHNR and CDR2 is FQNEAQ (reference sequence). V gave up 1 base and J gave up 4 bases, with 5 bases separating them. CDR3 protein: CASSLGEGNTIYF. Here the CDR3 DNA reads TGTGCCAGCAGCTTAGGGGAGGGAAACACCATATATTTT. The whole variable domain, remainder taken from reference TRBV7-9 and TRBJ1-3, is DTGVSQNPRHKITKRGQNVTFRCDPISEHNRLYWYRQTLGQGPEFLTYFQNEAQLEKSRLLSDRFSAERPKGSFSTLEIQRTEQGDSAMYLCASSLGEGNTIYFGEGSWLTVV.

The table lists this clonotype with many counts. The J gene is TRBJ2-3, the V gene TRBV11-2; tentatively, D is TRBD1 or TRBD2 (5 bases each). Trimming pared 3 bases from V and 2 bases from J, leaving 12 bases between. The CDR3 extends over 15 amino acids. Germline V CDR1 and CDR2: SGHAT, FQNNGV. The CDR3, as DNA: TGTGCCAGCAGCTTTGAACGGGGACCCACAGATACGCAGTATTTT. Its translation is CASSFERGPTDTQYF.

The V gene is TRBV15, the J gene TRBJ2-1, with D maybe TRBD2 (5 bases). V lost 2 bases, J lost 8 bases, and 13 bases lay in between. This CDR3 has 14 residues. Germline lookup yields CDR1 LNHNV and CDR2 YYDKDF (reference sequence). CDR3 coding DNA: TGTGCCACCAGCAGACCTGAGGGTGCCTATGAGCAGTTCTTC. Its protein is CATSRPEGAYEQFF.

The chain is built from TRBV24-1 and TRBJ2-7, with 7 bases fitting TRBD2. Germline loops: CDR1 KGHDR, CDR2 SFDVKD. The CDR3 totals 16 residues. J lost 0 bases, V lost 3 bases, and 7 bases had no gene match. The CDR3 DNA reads TGTGCCACCAGTGATCCCGGACTAGTTGGCTCCTACGAGCAGTACTTC. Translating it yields CATSDPGLVGSYEQYF.

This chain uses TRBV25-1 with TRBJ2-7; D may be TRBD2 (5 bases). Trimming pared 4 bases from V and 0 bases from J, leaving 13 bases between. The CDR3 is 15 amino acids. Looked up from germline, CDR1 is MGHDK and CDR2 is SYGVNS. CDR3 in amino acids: CASSGVGLFSYEQYF. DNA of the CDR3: TGTGCCAGCAGTGGAGTTGGACTTTTCTCCTACGAGCAGTACTTC.

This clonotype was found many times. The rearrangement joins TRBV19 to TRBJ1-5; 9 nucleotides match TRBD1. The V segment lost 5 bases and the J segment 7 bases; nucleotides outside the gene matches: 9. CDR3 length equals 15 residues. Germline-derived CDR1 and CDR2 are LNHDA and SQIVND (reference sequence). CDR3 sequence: CASSATGGGKQPQHF. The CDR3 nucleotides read TGTGCCAGTAGTGCGACAGGGGGAGGAAAGCAGCCCCAGCATTTT.

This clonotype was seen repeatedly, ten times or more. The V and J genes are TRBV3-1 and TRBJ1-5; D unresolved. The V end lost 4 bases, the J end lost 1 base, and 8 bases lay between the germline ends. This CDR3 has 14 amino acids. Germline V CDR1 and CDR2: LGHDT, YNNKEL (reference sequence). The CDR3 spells CASSPSVSNQPQHF. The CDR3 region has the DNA TGTGCCAGCAGCCCTTCTGTGAGCAATCAGCCCCAGCATTTT.

The CDR3 DNA sequence: TGTGCCAGCAGCTCAAATTCCGGGGAGCTGTTTTTT. Translation gives CASSSNSGELFF. The chain joins TRBV7-3 to TRBJ2-2; D remains unclear. V gave up 4 bases and J gave up 6 bases, with 6 bases separating them. The CDR3 sequence is 12 residues long. Looked up from germline, CDR1 is SGHTA and CDR2 is FQGTGA.

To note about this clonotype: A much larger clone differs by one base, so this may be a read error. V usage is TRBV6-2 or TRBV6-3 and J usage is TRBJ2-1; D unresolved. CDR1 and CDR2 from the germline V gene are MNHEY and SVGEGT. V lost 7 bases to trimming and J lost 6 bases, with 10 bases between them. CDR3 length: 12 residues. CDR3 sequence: CASKGFTNEQFF. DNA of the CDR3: TGTGCCAGCAAGGGTTTTACCAATGAGCAGTTCTTC.

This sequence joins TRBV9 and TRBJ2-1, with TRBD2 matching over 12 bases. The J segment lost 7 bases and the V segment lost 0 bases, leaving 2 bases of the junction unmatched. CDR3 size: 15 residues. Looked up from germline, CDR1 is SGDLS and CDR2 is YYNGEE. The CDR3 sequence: CASSVVLAGGNEQFF. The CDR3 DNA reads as TGTGCCAGCAGCGTAGTCCTAGCGGGAGGGAATGAGCAGTTCTTC.

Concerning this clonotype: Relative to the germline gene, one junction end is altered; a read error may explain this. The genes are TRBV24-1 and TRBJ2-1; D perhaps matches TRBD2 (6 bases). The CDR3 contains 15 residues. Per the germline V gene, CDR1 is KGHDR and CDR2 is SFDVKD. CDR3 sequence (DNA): TGTGCCACCAGTGATTTGACGGGGGTCTACAATGAGCAGGTCTTC. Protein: CATSDLTGVYNEQVF.

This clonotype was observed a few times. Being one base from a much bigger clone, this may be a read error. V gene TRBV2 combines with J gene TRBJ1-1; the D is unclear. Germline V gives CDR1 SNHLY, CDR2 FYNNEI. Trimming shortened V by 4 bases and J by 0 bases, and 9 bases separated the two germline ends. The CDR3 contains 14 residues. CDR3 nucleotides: TGTGCCAGCAGTGTGAAGGTAGTGAACACTGAAGCTTTCTTT. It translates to CASSVKVVNTEAFF.

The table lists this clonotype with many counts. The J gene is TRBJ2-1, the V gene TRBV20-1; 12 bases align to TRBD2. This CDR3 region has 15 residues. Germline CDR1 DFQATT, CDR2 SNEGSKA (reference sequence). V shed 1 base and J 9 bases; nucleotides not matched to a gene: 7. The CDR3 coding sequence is TGCAGTGCTAGAGGACTAGCGGGAGCAGATGGTGAGCAGTTCTTC. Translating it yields CSARGLAGADGEQFF.

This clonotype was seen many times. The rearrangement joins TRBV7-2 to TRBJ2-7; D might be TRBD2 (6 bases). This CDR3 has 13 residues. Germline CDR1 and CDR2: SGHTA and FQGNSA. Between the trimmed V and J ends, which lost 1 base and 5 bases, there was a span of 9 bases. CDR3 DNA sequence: TGTGCCAGCAGCTTAGGGGGGGAGGACGAGCAGTACTTC. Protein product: CASSLGGEDEQYF.

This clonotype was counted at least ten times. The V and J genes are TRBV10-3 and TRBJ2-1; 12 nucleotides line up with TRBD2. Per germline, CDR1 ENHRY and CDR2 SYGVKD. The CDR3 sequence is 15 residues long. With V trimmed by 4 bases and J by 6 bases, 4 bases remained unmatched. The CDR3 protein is CAISAPGLAGNEQFF. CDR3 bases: TGTGCCATCAGTGCCCCGGGACTAGCGGGCAATGAGCAGTTCTTC.

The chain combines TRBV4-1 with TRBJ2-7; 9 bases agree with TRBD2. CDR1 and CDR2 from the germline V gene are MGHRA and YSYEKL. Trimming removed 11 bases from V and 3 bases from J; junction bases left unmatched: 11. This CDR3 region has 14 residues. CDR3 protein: CASPRLAVFYEQYF. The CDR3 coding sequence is TGCGCCTCTCCCAGACTAGCGGTGTTCTACGAGCAGTACTTC.

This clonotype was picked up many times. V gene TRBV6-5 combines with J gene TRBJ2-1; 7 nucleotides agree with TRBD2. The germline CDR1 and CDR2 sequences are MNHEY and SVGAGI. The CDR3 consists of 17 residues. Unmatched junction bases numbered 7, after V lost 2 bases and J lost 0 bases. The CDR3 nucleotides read TGTGCCAGCAGTTACGGCACCGGGACTAACTCCTACAATGAGCAGTTCTTC. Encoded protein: CASSYGTGTNSYNEQFF.

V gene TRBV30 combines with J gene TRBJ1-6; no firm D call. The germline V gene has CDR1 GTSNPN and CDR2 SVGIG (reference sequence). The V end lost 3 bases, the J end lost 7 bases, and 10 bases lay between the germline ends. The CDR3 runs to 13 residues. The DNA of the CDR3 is TGTGCCTGGAGGAGAGGGCGGAATTCACCCCTCCACTTT. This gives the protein CAWRRGRNSPLHF. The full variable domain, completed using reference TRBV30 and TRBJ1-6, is SQTIHQWPATLVQPVGSPLSLECTVEGTSNPNLYWYRQAAGRGLQLLFYSVGIGQISSEVPQNLSASRPQDRQFILSSKKLLLSDSGFYLCAWRRGRNSPLHFGNGTRLTVT.

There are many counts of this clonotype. CDR3 residues: CASNPRPGRDEQFF. The CDR3 coding sequence is TGTGCCAGTAATCCGCGCCCGGGGCGCGATGAGCAGTTCTTC. This chain joins TRBV19 and TRBJ2-1, with D perhaps matching TRBD1 or TRBD2 (5 bases each). CDR1 and CDR2 from the germline V gene are LNHDA and SQIVND (reference sequence). V lost 7 bases to trimming and J lost 8 bases, with 18 bases between them. CDR3 length: 14 amino acids.

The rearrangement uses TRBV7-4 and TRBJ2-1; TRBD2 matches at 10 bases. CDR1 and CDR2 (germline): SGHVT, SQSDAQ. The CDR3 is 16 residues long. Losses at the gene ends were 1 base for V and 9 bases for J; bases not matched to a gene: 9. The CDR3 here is CASSLDIAGGNFEQFF. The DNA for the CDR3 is TGTGCCAGCAGCTTAGATATAGCGGGAGGTAATTTTGAGCAGTTCTTC.

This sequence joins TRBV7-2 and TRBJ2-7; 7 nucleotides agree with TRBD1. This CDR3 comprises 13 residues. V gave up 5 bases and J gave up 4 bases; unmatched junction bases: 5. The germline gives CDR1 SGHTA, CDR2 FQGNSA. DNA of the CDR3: TGTGCCAGCAGCCGAGGGACAGAATACGAGCAGTACTTC. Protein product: CASSRGTEYEQYF.